This T cell receptor beta chain was identified in a study of Tregs in tolerant kidney transplant recipients. The table came from immunoSEQ multiplex PCR; TCRdb's copy has only in-frame clones and leaves some out. The table records 70,000 to 95,000 clones, under 95% of them present only once. The sample in question was Tregs from blood, obtained before the transplant. This TCR derives from a human donor who received a combined kidney and bone marrow transplant.

The CDR3: CASSRTSGASYNEQFF. Written as DNA, the CDR3 is TGTGCCAGCAGCCGGACTAGCGGTGCCTCCTACAATGAGCAGTTCTTC. The chain couples TRBV7-7 to TRBJ2-1; the match to TRBD2 covers 10 bases. This CDR3 contains 16 residues. Germline-derived CDR1 and CDR2 are SSHAT and FNYEAQ (reference sequence). Unmatched junction bases numbered 4, after V lost 5 bases and J lost 0 bases.